This paragraph covers one TCR beta chain sequence. The data belong to a study of neoadjuvant anti-PD-1 for oral cavity cancer. Study as a whole: Non-progressing patients received a fourth nivolumab dose near day 43, then surgery on days 50-56.

V was pared by 2 bases and J by 7 bases, with 15 bases between. The germline CDR1 and CDR2 sequences are SGDLS and YYNGEE. The CDR3 spans 15 residues. Blood libraries mostly used around 500 ng genomic DNA, six replicates each. TCRdb's copy holds only in-frame clones and misses some; the assay was immunoSEQ multiplex PCR. This sample has some 33,000 clones, with approximately 87% found just once. The specimen comprised PBMCs, sampled before nivolumab (anti-PD-1) treatment. The sequence was collected from a person aged 40 to 85 with oral cavity squamous cell carcinoma. The rearrangement links TRBV9 to TRBJ2-2; the D gene is possibly TRBD2 (5 bases). The CDR3: CASSVSGGYGGELFF. Written as DNA, the CDR3 is TGTGCCAGCAGCGTTTCTGGAGGTTACGGCGGGGAGCTGTTTTTT.